Sequencing of this T cell receptor (beta chain) was carried out in a study of shared clonotypes between healthy human individuals. An assay was performed, and its level was deep. Produced via immunoSEQ multiplex PCR; TCRdb's table is partial and in-frame only. This sample has about 1 million clones, with around 74% found just once. In regard to this clone: Its specificity is unknown.

Findings of the study overall: Among donors, clonotype sharing was expected to be affected by sequencing depth.

The ends were cut back, 2 bases at V and 6 bases at J, with 11 bases in the middle. The CDR3 is 14 residues long. In germline, CDR1 is LNHDA, CDR2 SQIVND (reference sequence). The V gene is TRBV19, the J gene TRBJ1-5; tentatively, D is TRBD1 (5 bases). Sequenced material: memory CD4+ T cells sorted from blood. Sample subset: CD45RA-negative fraction. This TCR derives from a man between 18 and 29 years old in good health. DNA of the CDR3: TGTGCCAGTAGTATAAAGGGTAGGGGTCAGCCCCAGCATTTT. It is translated as CASSIKGRGQPQHF. Full variable domain (rest looked up from reference TRBV19 and TRBJ1-5): DGGITQSPKYLFRKEGQNVTLSCEQNLNHDAMYWYRQDPGQGLRLIYYSQIVNDFQKGDIAEGYSVSREKKESFPLTVTSAQKNPTAFYLCASSIKGRGQPQHFGDGTRLSIL.